This T cell receptor (beta chain) stems from a study of blood T cell repertoires in COVID-19. Turning to the study itself: Nucleic acid was either cDNA or gDNA, and it came from T cells, B-cell-depleted T cells, or PBMCs.

About this clone itself: Because the CDR3 is missing its conserved closing phenylalanine or tryptophan, this is likely a read error. It is unclear where the CDR3 begins or ends on the DNA, so no DNA is shown, and the CDR3 is as TCRdb lists it.

The germline gives CDR1 SGHRS, CDR2 YFSETQ. The CDR3 adds up to 15 amino acids, both ends counted. The assay was immunoSEQ multiplex PCR, and TCRdb's table has in-frame clones only and misses some. The table includes fewer than 250,000 clones, 83% detected once. The chain has TRBV5-1 and TRBJ2-4; TRBD2, the D gene given by the table, was not confirmed from the DNA. Source material: peripheral blood. The source of this sequence is a human donor in a cohort sampled during active COVID-19. The CDR3 reads CASSLALGGLAGRLL.